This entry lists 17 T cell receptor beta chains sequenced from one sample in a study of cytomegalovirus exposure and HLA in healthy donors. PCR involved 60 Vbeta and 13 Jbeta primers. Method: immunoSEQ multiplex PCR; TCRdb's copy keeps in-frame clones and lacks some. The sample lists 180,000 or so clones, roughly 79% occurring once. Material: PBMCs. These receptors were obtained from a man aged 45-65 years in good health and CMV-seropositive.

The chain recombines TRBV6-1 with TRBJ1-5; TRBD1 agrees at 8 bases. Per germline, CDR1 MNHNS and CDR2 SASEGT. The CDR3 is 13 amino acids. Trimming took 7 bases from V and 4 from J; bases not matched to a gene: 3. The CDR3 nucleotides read TGTGCCAGCACGCAGGGGGCAAATCAGCCCCAGCATTTT. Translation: CASTQGANQPQHF.

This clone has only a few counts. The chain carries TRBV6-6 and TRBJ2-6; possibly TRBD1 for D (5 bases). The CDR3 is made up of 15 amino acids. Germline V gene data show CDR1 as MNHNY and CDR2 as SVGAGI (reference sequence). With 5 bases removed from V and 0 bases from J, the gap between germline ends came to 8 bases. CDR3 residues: CASSRQHSGANVLTF. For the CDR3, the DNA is TGTGCCAGCAGTCGACAGCACTCTGGGGCCAACGTCCTGACTTTC.

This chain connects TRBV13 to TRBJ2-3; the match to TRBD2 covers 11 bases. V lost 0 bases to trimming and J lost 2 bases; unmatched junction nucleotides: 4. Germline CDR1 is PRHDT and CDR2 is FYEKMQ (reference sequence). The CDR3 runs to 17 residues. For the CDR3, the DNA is TGTGCCAGCAGCTTAGGCGCTAGCGGGGGGCTCACAGATACGCAGTATTTT. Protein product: CASSLGASGGLTDTQYF.

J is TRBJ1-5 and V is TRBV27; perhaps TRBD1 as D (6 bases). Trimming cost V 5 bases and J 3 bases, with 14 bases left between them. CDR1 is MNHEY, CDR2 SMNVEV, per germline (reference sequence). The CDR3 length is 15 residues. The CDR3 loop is CASSLTGTDNQPQHF. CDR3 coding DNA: TGTGCCAGCAGTCTGACAGGCACTGACAATCAGCCCCAGCATTTT.

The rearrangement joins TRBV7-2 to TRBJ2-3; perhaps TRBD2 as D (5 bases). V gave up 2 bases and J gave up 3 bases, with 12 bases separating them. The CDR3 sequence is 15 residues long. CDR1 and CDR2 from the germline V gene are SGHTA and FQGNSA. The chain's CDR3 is CASSLYQRGTDTQYF. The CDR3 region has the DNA TGTGCCAGCAGCTTATATCAACGGGGAACAGATACGCAGTATTTT.

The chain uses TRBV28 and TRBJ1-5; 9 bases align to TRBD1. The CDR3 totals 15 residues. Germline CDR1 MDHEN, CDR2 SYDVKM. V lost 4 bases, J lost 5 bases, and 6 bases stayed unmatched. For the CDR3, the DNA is TGTGCCAGCAGTTCAACAGGGGGCTCTGATCAGCCCCAGCATTTT. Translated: CASSSTGGSDQPQHF.

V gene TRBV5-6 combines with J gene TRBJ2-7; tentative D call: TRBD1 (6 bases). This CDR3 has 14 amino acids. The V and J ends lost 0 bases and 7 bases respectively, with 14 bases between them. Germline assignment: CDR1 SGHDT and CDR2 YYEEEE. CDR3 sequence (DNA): TGTGCCAGCAGCTTGGATCTGGGGGCGCGAGAGCAGTACTTC. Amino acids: CASSLDLGAREQYF.

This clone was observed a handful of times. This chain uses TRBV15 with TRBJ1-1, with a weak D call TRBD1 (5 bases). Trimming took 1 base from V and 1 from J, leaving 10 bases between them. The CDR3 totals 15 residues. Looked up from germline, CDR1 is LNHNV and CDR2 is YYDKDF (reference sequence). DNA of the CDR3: TGTGCCACCAGCAGAGCTGGGGGGAAGAACACTGAAGCTTTCTTT. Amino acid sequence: CATSRAGGKNTEAFF.

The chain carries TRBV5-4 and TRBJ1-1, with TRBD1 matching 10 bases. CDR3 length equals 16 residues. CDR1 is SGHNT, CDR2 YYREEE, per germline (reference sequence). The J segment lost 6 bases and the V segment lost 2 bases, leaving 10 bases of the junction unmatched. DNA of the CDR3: TGTGCCAGCAGCTTCCCGGACAGGGGGGTGTGGGCTGAAGCTTTCTTT. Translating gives CASSFPDRGVWAEAFF.

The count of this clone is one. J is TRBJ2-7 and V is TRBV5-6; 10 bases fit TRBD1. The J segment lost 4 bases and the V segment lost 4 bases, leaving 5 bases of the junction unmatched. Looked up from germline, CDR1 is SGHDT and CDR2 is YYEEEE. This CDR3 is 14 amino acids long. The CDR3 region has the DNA TGTGCCAGCAGCGTGGGACAGGGGCTTTACGAGCAGTACGTC. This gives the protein CASSVGQGLYEQYV.

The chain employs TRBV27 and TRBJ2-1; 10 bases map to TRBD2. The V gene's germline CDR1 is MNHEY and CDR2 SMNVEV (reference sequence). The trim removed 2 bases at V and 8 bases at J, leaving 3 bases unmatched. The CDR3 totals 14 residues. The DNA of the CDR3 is TGTGCCAGCAGTTTAGGACTAGCGGTACATGAGCAGTTCTTC. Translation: CASSLGLAVHEQFF.

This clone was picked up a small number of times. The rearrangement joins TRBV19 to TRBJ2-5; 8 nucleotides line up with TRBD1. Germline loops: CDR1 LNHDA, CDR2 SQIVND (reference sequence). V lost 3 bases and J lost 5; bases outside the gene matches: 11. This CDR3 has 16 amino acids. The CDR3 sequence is CASSIGWTGRGETQYF. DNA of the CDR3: TGTGCCAGTAGTATCGGGTGGACAGGGAGAGGGGAGACCCAGTACTTC.

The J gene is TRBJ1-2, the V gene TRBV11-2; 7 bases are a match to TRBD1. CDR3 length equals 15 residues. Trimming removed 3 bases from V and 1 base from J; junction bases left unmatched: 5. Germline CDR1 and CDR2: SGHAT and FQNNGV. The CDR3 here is CASSFQGGGNYGYTF. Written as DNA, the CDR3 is TGTGCCAGCAGCTTCCAGGGGGGAGGTAACTATGGCTACACCTTC.

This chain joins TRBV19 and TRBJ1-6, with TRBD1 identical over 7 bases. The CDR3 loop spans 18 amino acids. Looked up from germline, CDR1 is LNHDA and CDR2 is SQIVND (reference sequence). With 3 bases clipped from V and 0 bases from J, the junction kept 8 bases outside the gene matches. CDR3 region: CASSIGQERPSYNSPLHF. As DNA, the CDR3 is TGTGCCAGTAGTATTGGACAGGAGCGACCCTCCTATAATTCACCCCTCCACTTT.

CDR3 loop: CASSIDQGVEQYF. In DNA form, the CDR3 reads TGTGCCAGTAGTATAGACCAAGGGGTCGAGCAGTACTTC. This chain joins TRBV19 and TRBJ2-7; a possible D gene is TRBD1 (5 bases). CDR3 length: 13 amino acids. The germline gives CDR1 LNHDA, CDR2 SQIVND (reference sequence). V lost 0 bases, J lost 6 bases, and 9 bases lay in between.

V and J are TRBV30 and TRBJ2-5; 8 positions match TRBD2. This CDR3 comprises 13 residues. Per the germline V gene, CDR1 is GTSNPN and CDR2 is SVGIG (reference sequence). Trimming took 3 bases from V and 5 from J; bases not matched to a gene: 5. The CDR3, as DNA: TGTGCCTGGAGCGGGGGGGCCACGGAGACCCAGTACTTC. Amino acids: CAWSGGATETQYF.

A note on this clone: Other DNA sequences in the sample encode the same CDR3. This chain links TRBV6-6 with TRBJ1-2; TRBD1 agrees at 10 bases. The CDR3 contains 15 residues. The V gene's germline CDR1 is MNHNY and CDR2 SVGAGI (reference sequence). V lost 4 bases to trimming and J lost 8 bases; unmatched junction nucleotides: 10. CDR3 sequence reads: CASSSQGQGLSGYTF. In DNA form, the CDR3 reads TGTGCCAGCAGTTCTCAGGGACAGGGGCTATCCGGCTACACCTTC.